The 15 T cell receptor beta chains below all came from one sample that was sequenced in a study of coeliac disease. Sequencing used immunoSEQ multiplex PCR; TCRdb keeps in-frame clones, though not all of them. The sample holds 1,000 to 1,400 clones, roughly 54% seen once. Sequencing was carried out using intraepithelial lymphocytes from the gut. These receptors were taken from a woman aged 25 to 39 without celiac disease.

The DNA for the CDR3 is TGTGCCAGCTCACTTGAGATGAACACCATATATTTT. Its translation is CASSLEMNTIYF. The chain carries TRBV18 and TRBJ1-3; D is uncertain. This CDR3 spans 12 amino acids. Germline CDR1 reads KGHSH; CDR2 reads LQKENI. V was cut by 4 bases and J by 7 bases, with 8 bases left in between.

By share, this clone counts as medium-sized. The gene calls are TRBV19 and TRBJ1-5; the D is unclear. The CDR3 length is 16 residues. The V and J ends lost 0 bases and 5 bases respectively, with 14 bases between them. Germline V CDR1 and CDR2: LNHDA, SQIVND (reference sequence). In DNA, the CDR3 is TGTGCCAGTAGTATAGAGGCGGGGAGTAGGGATCAGCCCCAGCATTTT. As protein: CASSIEAGSRDQPQHF.

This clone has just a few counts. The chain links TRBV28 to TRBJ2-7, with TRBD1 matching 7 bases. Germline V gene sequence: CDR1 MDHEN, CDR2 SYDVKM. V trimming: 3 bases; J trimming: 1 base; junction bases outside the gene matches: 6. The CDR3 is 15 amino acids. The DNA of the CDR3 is TGTGCCAGCAGTTTCCGGGACAGTGAATCCTACGAGCAGTACTTC. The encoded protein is CASSFRDSESYEQYF.

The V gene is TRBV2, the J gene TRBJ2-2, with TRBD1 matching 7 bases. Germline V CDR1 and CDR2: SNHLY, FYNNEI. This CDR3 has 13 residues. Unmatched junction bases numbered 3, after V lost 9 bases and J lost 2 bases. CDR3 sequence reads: CARGTVNTGELFF. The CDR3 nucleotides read TGTGCCAGAGGGACAGTTAACACCGGGGAGCTGTTTTTT. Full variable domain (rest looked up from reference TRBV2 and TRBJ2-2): EPEVTQTPSHQVTQMGQEVILRCVPISNHLYFYWYRQILGQKVEFLVSFYNNEISEKSEIFDDQFSVERPDGSNFTLKIRSTKLEDSAMYFCARGTVNTGELFFGEGSRLTVL.

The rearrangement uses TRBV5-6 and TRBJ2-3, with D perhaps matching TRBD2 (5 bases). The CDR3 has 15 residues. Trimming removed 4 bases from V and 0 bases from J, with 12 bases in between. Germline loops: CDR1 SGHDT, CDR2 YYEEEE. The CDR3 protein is CASSPTRVSTDTQYF. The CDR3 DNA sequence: TGTGCCAGCAGCCCAACTAGGGTAAGCACAGATACGCAGTATTTT.

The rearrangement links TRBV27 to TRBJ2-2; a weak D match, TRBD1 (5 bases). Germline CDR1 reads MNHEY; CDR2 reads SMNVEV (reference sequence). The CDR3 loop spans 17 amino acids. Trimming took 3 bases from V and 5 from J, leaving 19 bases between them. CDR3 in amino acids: CASSFRAGPFATGELFF. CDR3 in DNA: TGTGCCAGCAGTTTCCGAGCAGGGCCGTTTGCGACCGGGGAGCTGTTTTTT.

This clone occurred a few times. The CDR3 is CASSARVNSPLHF. As DNA, the CDR3 is TGTGCCAGCAGCGCCAGGGTTAATTCACCCCTCCACTTT. The V gene is TRBV5-6, the J gene TRBJ1-6, with D possibly being TRBD1 (5 bases). Trimming took 4 bases from V and 6 from J, leaving 8 bases between them. Germline V lookup: CDR1 SGHDT, CDR2 YYEEEE. The CDR3 runs to 13 residues. Full variable domain (rest looked up from reference TRBV5-6 and TRBJ1-6): DAGVTQSPTHLIKTRGQQVTLRCSPKSGHDTVSWYQQALGQGPQFIFQYYEEEERQRGNFPDRFSGHQFPNYSSELNVNALLLGDSALYLCASSARVNSPLHFGNGTRLTVT.

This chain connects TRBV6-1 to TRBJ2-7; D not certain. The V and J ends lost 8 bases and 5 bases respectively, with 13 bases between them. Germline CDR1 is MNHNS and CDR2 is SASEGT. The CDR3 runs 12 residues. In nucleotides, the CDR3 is TGTGCCAGCGCCGGTTATATCCACGAGCAGTACTTC. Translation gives CASAGYIHEQYF.

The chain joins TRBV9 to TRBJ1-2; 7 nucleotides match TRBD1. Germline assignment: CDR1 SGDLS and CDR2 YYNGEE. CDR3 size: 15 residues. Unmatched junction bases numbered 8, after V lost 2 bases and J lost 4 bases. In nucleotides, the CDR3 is TGTGCCAGCAGCGTGCAAGACAGGGTACCCTATGGCTACACCTTC. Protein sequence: CASSVQDRVPYGYTF.

CDR3 DNA: TGTGCCAGCAGAGGGACAGGGCGACTATCCGGCTACACCTTC. Translating gives CASRGTGRLSGYTF. The chain joins TRBV6-5 to TRBJ1-2; TRBD1 matches at 9 bases. The junction had 10 bases not matched to a gene; V was cut back by 6 bases and J by 8 bases. Germline V CDR1 and CDR2: MNHEY, SVGAGI. CDR3 length: 14 amino acids.

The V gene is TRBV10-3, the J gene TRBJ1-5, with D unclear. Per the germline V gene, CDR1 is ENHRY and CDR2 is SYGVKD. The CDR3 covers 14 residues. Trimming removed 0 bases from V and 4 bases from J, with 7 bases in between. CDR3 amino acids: CAISESISNQPQHF. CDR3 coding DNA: TGTGCCATCAGTGAGTCGATCAGTAATCAGCCCCAGCATTTT.

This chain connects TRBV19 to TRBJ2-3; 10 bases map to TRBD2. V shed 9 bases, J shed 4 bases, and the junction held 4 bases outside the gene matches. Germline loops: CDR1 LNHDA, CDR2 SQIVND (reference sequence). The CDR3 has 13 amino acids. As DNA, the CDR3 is TGTGCCAGCCGACTAGCGGGTGCAGATACGCAGTATTTT. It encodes CASRLAGADTQYF.

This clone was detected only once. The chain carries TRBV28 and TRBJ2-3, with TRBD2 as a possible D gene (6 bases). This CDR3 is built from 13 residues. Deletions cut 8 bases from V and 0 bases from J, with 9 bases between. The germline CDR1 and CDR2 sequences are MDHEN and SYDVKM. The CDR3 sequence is CASRRDSTDTQYF. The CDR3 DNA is TGTGCCAGCCGGCGGGATAGCACAGATACGCAGTATTTT.

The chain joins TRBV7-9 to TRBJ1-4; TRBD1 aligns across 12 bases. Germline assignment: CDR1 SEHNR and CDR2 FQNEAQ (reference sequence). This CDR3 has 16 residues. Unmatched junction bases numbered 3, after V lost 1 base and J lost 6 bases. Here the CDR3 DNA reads TGTGCCAGCAGCTTAGGGGACAGGGGGCCGGATGAAAAACTGTTTTTT. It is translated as CASSLGDRGPDEKLFF.

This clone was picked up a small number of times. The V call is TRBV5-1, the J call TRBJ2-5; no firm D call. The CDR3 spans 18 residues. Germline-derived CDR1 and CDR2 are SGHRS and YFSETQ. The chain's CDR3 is CAAAWPPDSRRKQETQYF. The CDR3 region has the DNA TGCGCAGCAGCTTGGCCTCCCGATTCCCGCAGGAAGCAAGAGACCCAGTACTTC. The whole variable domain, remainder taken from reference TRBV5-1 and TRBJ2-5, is KAGVTQTPRYLIKTRGQQVTLSCSPISGHRSVSWYQQTPGQGLQFLFEYFSETQRNKGNFPGRFSGRQFSNSRSEMNVSTLELGDSALYLCAAAWPPDSRRKQETQYFGPGTRLLVL.